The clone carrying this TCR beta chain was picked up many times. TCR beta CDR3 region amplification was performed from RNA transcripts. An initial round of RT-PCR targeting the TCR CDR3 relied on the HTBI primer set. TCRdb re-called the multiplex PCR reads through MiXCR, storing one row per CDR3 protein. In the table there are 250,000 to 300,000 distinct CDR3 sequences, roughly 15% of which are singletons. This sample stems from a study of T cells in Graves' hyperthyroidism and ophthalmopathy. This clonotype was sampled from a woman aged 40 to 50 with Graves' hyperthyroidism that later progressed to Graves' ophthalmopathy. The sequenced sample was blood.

CDR3 sequence reads: CASSGSGSPTDTQYF. CDR3 sequence (DNA): TGTGCCAGCAGTGGGAGCGGGAGTCCCACAGATACGCAGTATTTT. The V and J genes are TRBV28 and TRBJ2-3; 8 bases match TRBD2. The CDR3 loop spans 15 amino acids. Looked up from germline, CDR1 is MDHEN and CDR2 is SYDVKM. Trimming cost V 5 bases and J 2 bases; bases outside gene matches: 6.